The 27 T cell receptor beta chains below come from one sample, sequenced in a study of radiotherapy plus CTLA-4 blockade in lung cancer. The data were produced by immunoSEQ multiplex PCR, yet TCRdb's version contains in-frame clones alone and is incomplete. Counted here are tens of thousands of clones, around four fifths occurring once; the ten biggest clones make up 13% to 15%. The sample here was peripheral blood, taken from a patient treated with radiotherapy plus ipilimumab. These receptors originate from a human donor with non-small cell lung cancer that progressed on radiotherapy plus ipilimumab.

The gene calls are TRBV5-1 and TRBJ2-2, with 13 bases that match TRBD2. The germline V gene has CDR1 SGHRS and CDR2 YFSETQ. V dropped 4 bases and J dropped 6; count of bases not matched to a gene: 6. The CDR3 has 16 amino acids. Here the CDR3 reads CASSPGLAGASGELFF. CDR3 sequence (DNA): TGCGCCAGCAGCCCTGGACTAGCGGGGGCTTCCGGGGAGCTGTTTTTT.

The rearrangement links TRBV5-6 to TRBJ1-6, with 7 nucleotides matching TRBD1. The germline gives CDR1 SGHDT, CDR2 YYEEEE. V was pared by 4 bases and J by 6 bases, with 7 bases of the junction left unmatched. This CDR3 has 15 residues. Here the CDR3 reads CASSGDRVGNSPLHF. CDR3 coding DNA: TGTGCCAGCAGCGGCGACAGGGTGGGTAATTCACCCCTCCACTTT.

The genes are TRBV6-6 and TRBJ1-2, with TRBD1 matching 8 bases. The CDR3 covers 14 residues. The V gene end was trimmed by 2 bases and the J gene end by 8 bases; junction bases not matched to a gene: 7. Per germline, CDR1 MNHNY and CDR2 SVGAGI (reference sequence). The CDR3 spells CASSYAPGGAGYTF. The DNA for the CDR3 is TGTGCCAGCAGTTACGCCCCAGGGGGCGCAGGCTACACCTTC.

The chain uses TRBV5-1 and TRBJ2-1; D might be TRBD2 (6 bases). The CDR3 is 15 amino acids. Trimming took off 0 bases at V and 3 bases at J, with 10 bases between the two ends. Germline lookup yields CDR1 SGHRS and CDR2 YFSETQ. The CDR3 reads CASSLELAGYNEQFF. CDR3 bases: TGCGCCAGCAGCTTGGAACTAGCCGGCTACAATGAGCAGTTCTTC.

This chain connects TRBV7-2 to TRBJ1-4; perhaps TRBD1 as D (5 bases). The CDR3 extends over 16 amino acids. The germline CDR1 and CDR2 sequences are SGHTA and FQGNSA. With 5 bases removed from V and 7 bases from J, the gap between germline ends came to 20 bases. CDR3 protein: CASSPQTATFGEKLFF. The CDR3 DNA is TGTGCCAGCAGCCCCCAGACAGCTACGTTTGGTGAAAAACTGTTTTTT. The variable domain in full, with the rest retrieved from reference TRBV7-2 and TRBJ1-4, is GAGVSQSPSNKVTEKGKDVELRCDPISGHTALYWYRQSLGQGLEFLIYFQGNSAPDKSGLPSDRFSAERTGGSVSTLTIQRTQQEDSAVYLCASSPQTATFGEKLFFGSGTQLSVL.

CDR3 in DNA: TGTGCCAGCAGCCGTCCCGGGAGCCGCTACGAGCAGTACTTC. Its translation is CASSRPGSRYEQYF. V and J are TRBV11-3 and TRBJ2-7; a weak D match, TRBD2 (6 bases). The germline V gene encodes CDR1 SGHNT and CDR2 YENEEA. V was clipped by 5 bases and J by 3 bases, with 14 bases between them. The CDR3 spans 14 residues.

The table lists this clone with a count of one. V and J are TRBV27 and TRBJ2-1; maybe TRBD2 (5 bases). The V end was cut by 2 bases, the J end by 5 bases, with 10 bases between. Germline lookup yields CDR1 MNHEY and CDR2 SMNVEV (reference sequence). The CDR3 is made up of 14 amino acids. CDR3 residues: CASSLNRGDNEQFF. The CDR3 DNA follows: TGTGCCAGCAGTTTAAACCGGGGAGACAATGAGCAGTTCTTC.

J is TRBJ2-7 and V is TRBV5-8; 8 bases align to TRBD2. Trimming removed 4 bases from V and 0 bases from J; junction bases left unmatched: 6. Germline V gene lookup returns CDR1 SGHTS and CDR2 YDEGEE. The CDR3 consists of 15 residues. CDR3 region: CASSPRGGSSYEQYF. The CDR3 DNA is TGTGCCAGCAGCCCCCGGGGGGGTAGCTCCTACGAGCAGTACTTC.

The chain joins TRBV23-1 to TRBJ2-7; possible D gene TRBD2, 6 bases. TRBV23-1 is labeled an ORF, and its function is uncertain. V gave up 3 bases and J gave up 7 bases, with 19 bases separating them. The CDR3 has 15 amino acids. DNA of the CDR3: TGCGCCAGCAGTCACCCCGTAGGAGGGTTAAAAGAGCAGTACTTC. Protein sequence: CASSHPVGGLKEQYF.

The chain employs TRBV19 and TRBJ2-1; 13 nucleotides match TRBD2. The CDR3 consists of 14 residues. J was trimmed by 6 bases and V by 7 bases; bases with no gene match: 3. Germline V gene lookup returns CDR1 LNHDA and CDR2 SQIVND (reference sequence). CDR3 in DNA: TGTGCCAGTATTGGGACTAGCGGGATCAATGAGCAGTTCTTC. Protein sequence: CASIGTSGINEQFF.

Relative to its sample, this clone is medium-sized. V is TRBV10-3 and J is TRBJ1-1, with D possibly matching TRBD1 (5 bases). This CDR3 has 14 amino acids. The germline V and J ends were trimmed by 1 base and 5 bases, with 11 bases remaining between them. Germline CDR1 reads ENHRY; CDR2 reads SYGVKD. The CDR3 DNA reads TGTGCCATCAGTGAGTACGGGGCCGAGACTGAAGCTTTCTTT. This gives the protein CAISEYGAETEAFF.

This chain links TRBV7-2 with TRBJ2-1; possibly TRBD1 for D (6 bases). V was clipped by 1 base and J by 7 bases, with 8 bases between them. CDR1 SGHTA and CDR2 FQGNSA come from the germline V gene. The CDR3 has 13 residues. DNA of the CDR3: TGTGCCAGCAGCTTAGGACAGGTTAATGAGCAGTTCTTC. This translates into CASSLGQVNEQFF.

This clone was picked up one time. The chain joins TRBV27 to TRBJ2-1; D is perhaps TRBD2 (6 bases). The CDR3 has 17 residues. Germline V gene lookup returns CDR1 MNHEY and CDR2 SMNVEV (reference sequence). V was cut by 1 base and J by 8 bases, with 21 bases left in between. The DNA for the CDR3 is TGTGCCAGCAGTTTATGGTTGGGAGGTTGGGGAGTCGATGAGCAGTTCTTC. It specifies CASSLWLGGWGVDEQFF.

This clone was observed once. The rearrangement joins TRBV5-6 to TRBJ1-5; D not certain. Germline values: CDR1 SGHDT, CDR2 YYEEEE. The CDR3 extends over 15 amino acids. V was trimmed by 4 bases and J by 6 bases, leaving 17 bases between them. The CDR3 here is CASSTGQGLAQPQHF. CDR3 sequence (DNA): TGTGCCAGCAGCACTGGGCAAGGGCTTGCTCAGCCCCAGCATTTT.

The V call is TRBV28, the J call TRBJ1-3; 7 bases are a match to TRBD1. CDR1 and CDR2 (germline): MDHEN, SYDVKM. J gave up 6 bases and V 1 base, and 3 bases lay outside the gene matches. The CDR3 runs to 14 residues. CDR3 in DNA: TGTGCCAGCAGTTTATCAAGGGGGCTAAACACCATATATTTT. Translating gives CASSLSRGLNTIYF.

J is TRBJ2-2 and V is TRBV10-3; D may be TRBD1 (5 bases). This CDR3 has 14 residues. Trimming cost V 4 bases and J 1 base, with 7 bases left between them. The V gene's germline CDR1 is ENHRY and CDR2 SYGVKD. CDR3 in amino acids: CAISAQGNTGELFF. For the CDR3, the DNA is TGTGCCATCAGTGCCCAGGGGAACACCGGGGAGCTGTTTTTT.

This rearrangement joins TRBV18 to TRBJ2-2; 9 bases agree with TRBD1. J was trimmed by 2 bases and V by 5 bases; bases with no gene match: 3. The germline V gene has CDR1 KGHSH and CDR2 LQKENI. The CDR3 totals 15 residues. The CDR3 region has the DNA TGTGCCAGCTCATCACAGGGGGCCAACACCGGGGAGCTGTTTTTT. Residues: CASSSQGANTGELFF.

J is TRBJ2-1 and V is TRBV27; D uncertain. The V and J ends lost 4 bases and 7 bases respectively, with 11 bases between them. CDR1 is MNHEY and CDR2 is SMNVEV in the germline V gene (reference sequence). The CDR3 consists of 13 residues. The CDR3 nucleotides are TGTGCCAGCAGTTCGTTGGCCGGGAATGAGCAGTTCTTC. As protein: CASSSLAGNEQFF.

The gene calls are TRBV23-1 and TRBJ1-6; D not resolved. TRBV23-1 is known as an ORF, though its function is uncertain. The CDR3 covers 17 residues. V was clipped by 1 base and J by 2 bases, with 12 bases between them. For the CDR3, the DNA is TGCGCCAGCAGTCAATATCTCCCCGGAGCCTATAATTCACCCCTCCACTTT. It specifies CASSQYLPGAYNSPLHF.

The DNA of the CDR3 is TGTGCCAGCAGCTTAGCCTTTACACACCGGGGTAGCACAGATACGCAGTATTTT. Protein: CASSLAFTHRGSTDTQYF. The chain joins TRBV11-2 to TRBJ2-3; TRBD2 is a possible D gene (5 bases). Germline CDR1 reads SGHAT; CDR2 reads FQNNGV. The CDR3 has 18 residues. V lost 1 base to trimming and J lost 0 bases, with 17 bases between them.

The chain couples TRBV5-1 to TRBJ2-5, with 7 nucleotides matching TRBD2. The trim removed 2 bases at V and 2 bases at J, leaving 9 bases unmatched. In germline, CDR1 is SGHRS, CDR2 YFSETQ. This CDR3 contains 16 residues. CDR3 amino acids: CASSFQPSGVQETQYF. CDR3 bases: TGCGCCAGCAGCTTTCAGCCCAGCGGGGTACAAGAGACCCAGTACTTC.

Details on this clone: Germline and junction disagree at one end, which may indicate a read error. The chain carries TRBV7-7 and TRBJ1-1, with a tentative D call TRBD1 (5 bases). The CDR3 runs 13 residues. The germline gives CDR1 SSHAT, CDR2 FNYEAQ (reference sequence). CDR3 in amino acids: CASSDQEGSQAFF. The CDR3 coding sequence is TGTGCTAGCAGCGACCAGGAGGGGTCTCAAGCTTTCTTT. Together with reference TRBV7-7 and TRBJ1-1, the CDR3 gives the full variable domain: GAGVSQSPRYKVTKRGQDVTLRCDPISSHATLYWYQQALGQGPEFLTYFNYEAQPDKSGLPSDRFSAERPEGSISTLTIQRTEQRDSAMYRCASSDQEGSQAFFGQGTRLTVV.

This clone has just one count. This chain connects TRBV7-9 to TRBJ2-1, with TRBD2 matching 7 bases. There are 15 residues in the CDR3. Trimming removed 7 bases from V and 2 bases from J; junction bases left unmatched: 8. Germline CDR1 is SEHNR and CDR2 is FQNEAQ (reference sequence). DNA for the CDR3: TGTGCCAGCACCGGGGGGAGTTCGGCCTACAATGAGCAGTTCTTC. Its translation: CASTGGSSAYNEQFF. Variable domain in full (rest from reference TRBV7-9 and TRBJ2-1): DTGVSQNPRHKITKRGQNVTFRCDPISEHNRLYWYRQTLGQGPEFLTYFQNEAQLEKSRLLSDRFSAERPKGSFSTLEIQRTEQGDSAMYLCASTGGSSAYNEQFFGPGTRLTVL.

This rearrangement joins TRBV6-5 to TRBJ2-7, with 10 bases lining up with TRBD1. Germline CDR1 and CDR2: MNHEY and SVGAGI. With 10 bases clipped from V and 1 base from J, the junction kept 10 bases outside the gene matches. CDR3 size: 15 residues. The CDR3 nucleotides are TGTGCCACCAGAGGGGGGACAGGGGCATCCTACGAGCAGTACTTC. This sequence encodes CATRGGTGASYEQYF.

The chain is built from TRBV6-6 and TRBJ1-1; 8 nucleotides agree with TRBD1. The CDR3 is made up of 16 amino acids. The germline CDR1 and CDR2 sequences are MNHNY and SVGAGI (reference sequence). The V segment lost 10 bases and the J segment 1 base; nucleotides outside the gene matches: 14. CDR3 bases: TGTGCCACCTCCCCGGGCAGGGGGCGAGGGAACACTGAAGCTTTCTTT. This sequence encodes CATSPGRGRGNTEAFF.

This clone was seen only a few times. The V gene is TRBV4-3, the J gene TRBJ2-2, with D unclear. The CDR3 runs to 13 residues. Trimming stripped 4 bases from V and 7 bases from J, with 10 bases between. The germline V gene has CDR1 LGHNA and CDR2 YSLEER. CDR3 sequence reads: CASSPDINGELFF. The CDR3 DNA follows: TGCGCCAGCAGCCCCGACATAAACGGGGAGCTGTTTTTT.

The chain carries TRBV5-1 and TRBJ1-1, with D perhaps TRBD1 (5 bases). This CDR3 comprises 13 residues. The V gene lost 4 bases and the J gene lost 3 bases, with 10 bases spanning the gap. CDR1 is SGHRS, CDR2 YFSETQ, per germline. The CDR3 region is CASSRQGDTEAFF. The CDR3 DNA reads TGCGCCAGCAGCCGCCAGGGAGACACTGAAGCTTTCTTT.